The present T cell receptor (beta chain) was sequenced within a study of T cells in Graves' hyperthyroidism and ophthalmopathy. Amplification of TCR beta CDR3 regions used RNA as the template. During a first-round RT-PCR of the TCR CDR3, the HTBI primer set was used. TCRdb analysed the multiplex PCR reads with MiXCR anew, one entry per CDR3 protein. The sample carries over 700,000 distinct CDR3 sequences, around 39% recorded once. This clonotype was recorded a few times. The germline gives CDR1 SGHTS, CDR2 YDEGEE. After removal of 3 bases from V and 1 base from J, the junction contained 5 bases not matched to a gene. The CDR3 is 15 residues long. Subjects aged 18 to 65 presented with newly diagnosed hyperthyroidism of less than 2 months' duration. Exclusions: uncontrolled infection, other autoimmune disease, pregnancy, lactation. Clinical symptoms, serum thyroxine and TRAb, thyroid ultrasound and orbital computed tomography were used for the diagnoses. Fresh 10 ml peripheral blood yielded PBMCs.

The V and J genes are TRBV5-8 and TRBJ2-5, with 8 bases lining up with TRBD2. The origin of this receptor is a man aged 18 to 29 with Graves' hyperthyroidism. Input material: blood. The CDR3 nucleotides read TGTGCCAGCAGCTGGGGTAGCGGGGCCCAAGAGACCCAGTACTTC. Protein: CASSWGSGAQETQYF.